This T cell receptor beta chain was observed in a study of T cell responses to AZD1222 COVID-19 vaccine. Points from the study as a whole: Only a handful of AZD1222 recipients were seropositive at baseline. Elevations in Spike-specific TCR breadth and depth followed administration of two AZD1222 doses.

Points on this clone: Its antigen is unknown.

Produced via immunoSEQ multiplex PCR; TCRdb's table is partial and in-frame only. The sample has 80,000 to 95,000 clones, over 75% seen once. There are 12 residues in the CDR3. The V gene's germline CDR1 is LGHDT and CDR2 YNNKEL (reference sequence). Trimming pared 4 bases from V and 7 bases from J, leaving 7 bases between. The V and J genes are TRBV3-1 (or the pseudogene TRBV3-2) and TRBJ2-2; D not resolved. The receptor's source is an adult who received the AZD1222 COVID-19 vaccine. The specimen was peripheral blood, collected 28 days after the second AZD1222 dose. The CDR3 DNA reads TGTGCCAGCAGCCTGTCGGACGGGGAGCTGTTTTTT. This gives the protein CASSLSDGELFF.